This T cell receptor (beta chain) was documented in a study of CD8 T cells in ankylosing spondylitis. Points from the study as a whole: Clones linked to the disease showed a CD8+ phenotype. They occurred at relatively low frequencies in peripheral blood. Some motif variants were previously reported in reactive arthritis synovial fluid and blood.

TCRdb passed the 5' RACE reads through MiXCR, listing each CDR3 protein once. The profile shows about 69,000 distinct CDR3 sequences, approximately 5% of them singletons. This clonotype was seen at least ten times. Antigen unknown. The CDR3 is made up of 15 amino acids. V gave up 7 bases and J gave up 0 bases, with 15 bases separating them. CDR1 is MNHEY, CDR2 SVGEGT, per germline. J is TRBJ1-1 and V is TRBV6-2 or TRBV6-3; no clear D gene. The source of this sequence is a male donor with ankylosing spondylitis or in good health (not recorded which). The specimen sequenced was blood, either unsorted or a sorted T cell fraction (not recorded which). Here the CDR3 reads CASTPRTEVNTEAFF. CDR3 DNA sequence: TGTGCCAGCACCCCAAGGACGGAGGTGAACACTGAAGCTTTCTTT.